The rows below give T cell receptor beta chains drawn from one sample of a study of blood T cells in healthy people across ages. TCRdb used MiXCR to reprocess the 5' RACE reads, holding one entry per CDR3 protein. The sample has more than 800,000 distinct CDR3 sequences, around 30% seen once. What was sequenced was blood. The receptors derive from a woman of 80 years or more in good health. Both conserved end residues are part of each CDR3. D genes are given only for firm matches. Not all rows give a size; the values are once, few, many and, for expanded clones, a class.

TRBD2 | TRBJ2-1 | TRBV4-3 | - | CASSQRLAYEQFF | TGCGCCAGCAGCCAACGACTAGCGTATGAGCAGTTCTTC
- | TRBJ2-3 | TRBV3-1 | many | CASSPLPLSTDTQYF | TGTGCCAGCAGCCCCCTCCCCCTAAGCACAGATACGCAGTATTTT
TRBD1 | TRBJ2-7 | TRBV9 | - | CASSVDGTASYEQYF | TGTGCCAGCAGCGTAGACGGGACAGCCTCCTACGAGCAGTACTTC
TRBD1 | TRBJ2-5 | TRBV20-1 | - | CSAPGRGGVKTQYF | TGCAGTGCCCCAGGTAGAGGGGGCGTAAAGACCCAGTACTTC
- | TRBJ2-5 | TRBV7-2 | many | CASSLGGGQYF | TGTGCCAGCAGCTTAGGTGGGGGCCAGTACTTC
- | TRBJ1-2 | TRBV7-8 | - | CANSLAGAANYGYTF | TGTGCCAACAGCTTAGCGGGAGCAGCTAACTATGGCTACACCTTC
TRBD1 | TRBJ2-5 | TRBV7-9 | many | CASSLAGTGGETQYF | TGTGCCAGCAGCTTAGCTGGGACAGGGGGAGAGACCCAGTACTTC
- | TRBJ1-4 | TRBV14 | - | CASSQDYGEKLFF | TGTGCCAGCAGCCAAGACTATGGGGAAAAACTGTTTTTT
- | TRBJ2-1 | TRBV7-2 | many | CASSLVGFEQFF | TGTGCCAGCAGCTTAGTGGGATTTGAGCAGTTCTTC
- | TRBJ2-3 | TRBV29-1 | many | CSVVLPYADTQYF | TGCAGCGTTGTTCTGCCTTATGCAGATACGCAGTATTTT
- | TRBJ2-3 | TRBV9 | many | CASSVAGPPDTQYF | TGTGCCAGCAGCGTAGCGGGCCCTCCGGATACGCAGTATTTT
TRBD1 | TRBJ1-5 | TRBV29-1 | many | CSVGDRGPNQPQHF | TGCAGCGTGGGCGACAGGGGCCCCAATCAGCCCCAGCATTTT
TRBD2 | TRBJ2-2 | TRBV6-1 | few | CASMLGLANTGELFF | TGTGCCAGTATGTTGGGACTAGCGAACACCGGGGAGCTGTTTTTT
- | TRBJ2-5 | TRBV7-9 | many | CASSLAVVTDGETQYF | TGTGCCAGCAGCTTAGCGGTAGTGACCGACGGAGAGACCCAGTACTTC
- | TRBJ2-5 | TRBV20-1 | many | CSARASPGTPQETQYF | TGCAGTGCTAGAGCCTCCCCTGGGACACCCCAAGAGACCCAGTACTTC
- | TRBJ2-1 | TRBV5-1 | - | CASSGYGTPYNEQFF | TGCGCCAGCAGCGGGTACGGGACTCCTTACAATGAGCAGTTCTTC
TRBD2 | TRBJ2-5 | TRBV7-8 | many | CASSLPRLAGGRETQYF | TGTGCCAGCAGCTTACCAAGACTAGCGGGGGGAAGGGAGACCCAGTACTTC
- | TRBJ2-3 | TRBV12-3/TRBV12-4 | - | CASSPGPMSTDAQYF | TGTGCCAGCAGTCCTGGCCCCATGAGCACAGATGCGCAGTATTTT
- | TRBJ1-4 | TRBV11-2 | few | CASSTVRDMSEKLFF | TGTGCCAGCAGCACGGTCAGGGATATGAGTGAAAAACTGTTTTTT
TRBD1 | TRBJ1-5 | TRBV20-1 | - | CSAPDRGSNQPQHF | TGCAGTGCTCCTGACAGGGGAAGCAATCAGCCCCAGCATTTT
TRBD1 | TRBJ2-5 | TRBV14 | - | CASSQGWGRGPETQYF | TGTGCCAGCAGCCAAGGGTGGGGCAGGGGGCCCGAGACCCAGTACTTC
TRBD2 | TRBJ2-3 | TRBV6-6 | - | CASSYFTSGGSTDTQYF | TGTGCCAGCAGTTACTTTACTAGCGGGGGGAGCACAGATACGCAGTATTTT
TRBD1 | TRBJ1-5 | TRBV7-2 | many | CASNLGQGVDQPQHF | TGTGCCAGCAATTTGGGGCAGGGGGTTGATCAGCCCCAGCATTTT
- | TRBJ1-2 | TRBV24-1 | - | CATSDMTAQNGYTF | TGTGCCACCAGTGATATGACGGCGCAAAATGGCTACACCTTC
TRBD1 | TRBJ2-3 | TRBV5-6 | many | CASSSSPVGTADTQYF | TGTGCCAGCAGCTCCTCACCCGTCGGGACAGCCGATACGCAGTATTTT
- | TRBJ2-1 | TRBV11-2 | - | CASSPHTGQDNEQFF | TGTGCCAGCAGCCCTCACACGGGGCAGGACAATGAGCAGTTCTTC
TRBD1 | TRBJ2-5 | TRBV3-1 | - | CASSQETGQGRQETQYF | TGTGCCAGCAGCCAAGAAACGGGACAGGGGCGGCAAGAGACCCAGTACTTC